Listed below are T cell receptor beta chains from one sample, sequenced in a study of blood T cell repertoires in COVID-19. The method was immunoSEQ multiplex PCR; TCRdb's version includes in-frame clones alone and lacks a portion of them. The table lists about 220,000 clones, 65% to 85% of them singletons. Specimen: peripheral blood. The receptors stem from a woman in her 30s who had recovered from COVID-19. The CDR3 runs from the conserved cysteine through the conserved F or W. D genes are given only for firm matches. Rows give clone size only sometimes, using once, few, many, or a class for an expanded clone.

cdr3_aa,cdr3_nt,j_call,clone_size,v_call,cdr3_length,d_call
CASSQTGGSPGANVLTF,TGTGCCAGTAGTCAGACAGGGGGCTCCCCTGGGGCCAACGTCCTGACTTTC,TRBJ2-6,-,TRBV19,17,TRBD1
CASSYRGTSGSYEQYF,TGTGCCAGCAGTTATAGGGGGACTAGCGGGAGCTACGAGCAGTACTTC,TRBJ2-7,-,TRBV28,16,TRBD2
CASSPRIPYSLSQETQYF,TGTGCCAGCAGCCCGCGGATCCCTTATTCACTATCCCAAGAGACCCAGTACTTC,TRBJ2-5,-,TRBV7-9,18,-
CASSAAAGRVTGELFF,TGTGCCAGCAGCGCGGCGGCAGGGAGGGTCACCGGGGAGCTGTTTTTT,TRBJ2-2,-,TRBV7-9,16,TRBD2
CASSLRLAGGTGELFF,TGTGCCAGCAGCTTAAGGTTGGCAGGGGGCACCGGGGAGCTGTTTTTT,TRBJ2-2,-,TRBV7-2,16,TRBD1
CASSPRRRSGNTIYF,TGTGCCAGCAGCCCCCGCCGGAGGTCCGGAAACACCATATATTTT,TRBJ1-3,-,TRBV7-9,15,-
CASSYLRQSSYEQYF,TGTGCCAGCAGTTACTTGCGGCAAAGCTCCTACGAGCAGTACTTC,TRBJ2-7,-,TRBV6-5,15,-
CSVYRQGYDYEQYF,TGCAGCGTTTATCGACAGGGATACGATTACGAGCAGTACTTC,TRBJ2-7,-,TRBV29-1,14,TRBD1
CASSPVGGASNQPQHF,TGCGCCAGCAGCCCGGTAGGGGGTGCCAGCAATCAGCCCCAGCATTTT,TRBJ1-5,-,TRBV5-1,16,-
CASSPTGDSNQPQHF,TGTGCCAGCAGCCCGACAGGGGATAGCAATCAGCCCCAGCATTTT,TRBJ1-5,-,TRBV7-9,15,TRBD1
CASPVREGSYEQYF,TGTGCCAGCCCCGTGCGGGAGGGCTCGTACGAGCAGTACTTC,TRBJ2-7,-,TRBV6-5,14,TRBD2
CASSSTSGRINTGELFF,TGTGCCAGCAGTTCCACTAGCGGGAGGATTAACACCGGGGAGCTGTTTTTT,TRBJ2-2,few,TRBV28,17,TRBD2
CATSGGTRGLTGELFF,TGTGCCACCAGTGGGGGGACCAGGGGGCTGACCGGGGAGCTGTTTTTT,TRBJ2-2,once,TRBV24-1,16,TRBD1
CASSYFRLAAYNEQFF,TGTGCCAGCAGTTACTTCAGACTAGCGGCCTACAATGAGCAGTTCTTC,TRBJ2-1,-,TRBV6-2/TRBV6-3,16,TRBD2
CASSPLADYDTQYF,TGTGCCAGCAGTCCACTAGCGGACTATGATACGCAGTATTTT,TRBJ2-3,-,TRBV6-5,14,TRBD2
CAWTLSLPGSYEQYF,TGTGCCTGGACTCTAAGTCTGCCGGGCTCCTACGAGCAGTACTTC,TRBJ2-7,-,TRBV30,15,-
CASSQGASGSHGELFF,TGTGCCAGCAGCCAAGGGGCTAGCGGGAGTCACGGGGAGCTGTTTTTT,TRBJ2-2,few,TRBV4-2,16,TRBD2
CASSQDLGQGAATNEKLFF,TGTGCCAGCAGCCAAGATCTGGGACAGGGGGCCGCAACTAATGAAAAACTGTTTTTT,TRBJ1-4,-,TRBV3-1/TRBV3-2,19,TRBD1
CASSWTRDRDMYEQYF,TGTGCCAGCAGCTGGACCCGGGACAGGGATATGTACGAGCAGTACTTC,TRBJ2-7,-,TRBV7-9,16,TRBD1
CASSEPGADGYTF,TGTGCCAGCAGTGAACCAGGGGCGGACGGCTACACCTTC,TRBJ1-2,-,TRBV2,13,-
CSVGHFAKTSGSRGNTGELFF,TGCAGCGTTGGACATTTCGCAAAGACTAGCGGGAGCAGGGGGAACACCGGGGAGCTGTTTTTT,TRBJ2-2,-,TRBV29-1,21,TRBD2
CASKEIGTGGYEQYF,TGTGCCAGTAAGGAGATTGGGACAGGGGGATACGAGCAGTACTTC,TRBJ2-7,-,TRBV19,15,TRBD1
CASSAGQSAIYF,TGTGCCAGCAGTGCAGGACAGTCCGCCATATATTTT,TRBJ1-3,-,TRBV12-3/TRBV12-4,12,-
CASSDAGRGTEAFF,TGTGCCAGCAGTGACGCAGGGCGAGGCACTGAAGCTTTCTTT,TRBJ1-1,-,TRBV2,14,-
CASRSGTGGIGELFF,TGTGCCAGCAGGTCCGGGACAGGGGGAATCGGGGAGCTGTTTTTT,TRBJ2-2,-,TRBV5-8,15,TRBD1
CASSEGGTGNEKLFF,TGTGCCAGCAGTGAGGGTGGGACAGGGAATGAAAAACTGTTTTTT,TRBJ1-4,-,TRBV2,15,TRBD1
CASSFGLAGAWETQYF,TGTGCCAGTAGTTTCGGACTAGCGGGAGCCTGGGAGACCCAGTACTTC,TRBJ2-5,-,TRBV19,16,TRBD2
CASSQAASLTEAFF,TGCGCCAGCAGCCAAGCCGCTAGTCTCACTGAAGCTTTCTTT,TRBJ1-1,-,TRBV4-1,14,-
CASRVAGGETQYF,TGTGCCAGCAGAGTAGCGGGAGGAGAGACCCAGTACTTC,TRBJ2-5,-,TRBV2,13,TRBD2
CASSERGSSYNEQFF,TGCGCCAGCAGTGAGCGGGGGAGCTCCTACAATGAGCAGTTCTTC,TRBJ2-1,once,TRBV10-2,15,-
CASGEAGRTYNSPLHF,TGTGCCAGCGGGGAGGCAGGGAGGACCTATAATTCACCCCTCCACTTT,TRBJ1-6,-,TRBV2,16,-
CASSPSGAGGRNEQFF,TGTGCCAGCAGCCCCAGTGGAGCGGGAGGGCGCAATGAGCAGTTCTTC,TRBJ2-1,-,TRBV7-3,16,TRBD2
CASSFGGTGELFF,TGTGCCAGCTCCTTCGGGGGCACCGGGGAGCTGTTTTTT,TRBJ2-2,-,TRBV27,13,-
CASSFHGTGGELFF,TGTGCCAGCAGCTTCCACGGGACTGGCGGGGAGCTGTTTTTT,TRBJ2-2,-,TRBV7-3,14,-
CASSPGGDREQFF,TGTGCCAGCTCACCGGGAGGAGACCGCGAGCAGTTCTTC,TRBJ2-1,-,TRBV18,13,-
CASTSDRDQPQHF,TGTGCCAGCACCTCGGACAGGGATCAGCCCCAGCATTTT,TRBJ1-5,-,TRBV12-3/TRBV12-4,13,TRBD1
CASSRRTSGRNSYNEQFF,TGTGCCAGCAGCCGGCGGACTAGCGGGAGGAACTCCTACAATGAGCAGTTCTTC,TRBJ2-1,-,TRBV7-2,18,TRBD2
CASRLGAVNTEAFF,TGTGCCAGCCGACTTGGGGCGGTGAACACTGAAGCTTTCTTT,TRBJ1-1,few,TRBV7-3,14,-
CASSLASGSTHEQYF,TGTGCCAGCAGCTTAGCTAGCGGGAGCACCCACGAGCAGTACTTC,TRBJ2-7,-,TRBV7-3,15,TRBD2
CSVAGREGLGTGELFF,TGCAGCGTTGCGGGTCGGGAGGGCCTAGGAACCGGGGAGCTGTTTTTT,TRBJ2-2,once,TRBV29-1,16,TRBD2
CASSPGTRAYEQYF,TGTGCCAGCTCACCAGGGACTAGAGCCTACGAGCAGTACTTC,TRBJ2-7,-,TRBV18,14,TRBD2
CASILQGRTDTQYF,TGTGCCAGCATATTACAGGGACGCACAGATACGCAGTATTTT,TRBJ2-3,-,TRBV6-5,14,-
CASSLRQGARSSYNEQFF,TGTGCCAGCAGCTTACGCCAGGGGGCACGTAGCTCCTACAATGAGCAGTTCTTC,TRBJ2-1,once,TRBV11-3,18,TRBD1
CASSLGLGRAASNGYTF,TGTGCCAGCAGCTTGGGTCTTGGCAGGGCTGCTTCCAATGGCTACACCTTC,TRBJ1-2,-,TRBV5-5,17,-
CASSSSSGGRRDEQFF,TGCGCCAGCAGTTCATCTTCGGGGGGTCGGAGGGATGAGCAGTTCTTC,TRBJ2-1,-,TRBV10-1,16,TRBD2